These T cell receptor beta chains were read from a single sample in a study of chemoradiotherapy in HPV16-positive cancers. TCRdb's table, derived via immunoSEQ multiplex PCR, lists solely in-frame clones and lacks some. The data hold roughly 2,000 clones, with roughly 80% observed a single time. The starting material was tumor tissue, obtained from a patient who underwent chemoradiotherapy. These receptors came from a human donor with HPV-associated anogenital cancer. The CDR3 runs from the conserved cysteine through the conserved F or W. The D gene is left open where the match is weak. Where a row states a size, it is once, few, many or the class of an expanded clone; other rows omit it.

j_gene: TRBJ2-1
v_gene: TRBV27
d_gene: TRBD2
abundance: -
len: 15
CDR3aa: CASRGRLAVYNEQFF
CDR3nt: TGTGCCAGCAGGGGCCGACTAGCGGTATACAATGAGCAGTTCTTC

j_gene: TRBJ1-6
v_gene: TRBV30
d_gene: -
abundance: -
len: 14
CDR3aa: CAWSATHTNSPLHF
CDR3nt: TGTGCCTGGAGTGCTACCCATACGAATTCACCCCTCCACTTT

j_gene: TRBJ2-7
v_gene: TRBV5-5
d_gene: -
abundance: -
len: 14
CDR3aa: CASSLSDLSYEQYF
CDR3nt: TGTGCCAGCAGCTTGTCGGACCTATCCTACGAGCAGTACTTC

j_gene: TRBJ1-5
v_gene: TRBV2
d_gene: -
abundance: once
len: 16
CDR3aa: CASSNPWEGGHQPQHF
CDR3nt: TGTGCCAGCAGTAACCCATGGGAGGGGGGCCATCAGCCCCAGCATTTT

j_gene: TRBJ1-2
v_gene: TRBV2
d_gene: TRBD1
abundance: -
len: 13
CDR3aa: CASTRGTGEGYTF
CDR3nt: TGTGCCAGCACCCGTGGGACAGGGGAAGGCTACACCTTC

j_gene: TRBJ2-7
v_gene: TRBV15
d_gene: -
abundance: -
len: 14
CDR3aa: CATSRDRGPYEQYF
CDR3nt: TGTGCCACCAGCAGAGACAGGGGCCCCTACGAGCAGTACTTC

j_gene: TRBJ2-3
v_gene: TRBV12-5
d_gene: -
abundance: -
len: 15
CDR3aa: CASGPSLADSDTQYF
CDR3nt: TGTGCTAGTGGTCCCTCATTAGCGGATTCAGATACGCAGTATTTT

j_gene: TRBJ2-5
v_gene: TRBV11-3
d_gene: -
abundance: -
len: 16
CDR3aa: CASSLDPGTHQETQYF
CDR3nt: TGTGCCAGCAGCTTAGATCCTGGGACCCACCAAGAGACCCAGTACTTC

j_gene: TRBJ2-6
v_gene: TRBV15
d_gene: -
abundance: -
len: 16
CDR3aa: CATSRSHRAGANVLTF
CDR3nt: TGTGCCACCAGCAGATCCCATAGGGCTGGGGCCAACGTCCTGACTTTC

j_gene: TRBJ1-1
v_gene: TRBV12-5
d_gene: -
abundance: -
len: 11
CDR3aa: CASGFNMGAFF
CDR3nt: TGTGCTAGTGGTTTTAACATGGGAGCTTTCTTT

j_gene: TRBJ2-1
v_gene: TRBV11-2
d_gene: TRBD1
abundance: -
len: 17
CDR3aa: CASSPRTGPFSYGEQFF
CDR3nt: TGTGCCAGCAGCCCCCGGACAGGGCCTTTCTCCTATGGTGAGCAGTTCTTC

j_gene: TRBJ1-5
v_gene: TRBV7-2
d_gene: TRBD1
abundance: -
len: 16
CDR3aa: CASSLAIDRGHQPQHF
CDR3nt: TGTGCCAGCAGCTTAGCGATTGACAGGGGGCATCAGCCCCAGCATTTT

j_gene: TRBJ1-6
v_gene: TRBV4-1
d_gene: TRBD1
abundance: -
len: 16
CDR3aa: CASSRTTETGGSPLHF
CDR3nt: TGCGCCAGCAGTCGCACGACCGAGACAGGGGGTTCACCCCTCCACTTT

j_gene: TRBJ2-2
v_gene: TRBV6-5
d_gene: TRBD1
abundance: -
len: 14
CDR3aa: CASRRDRATGELFF
CDR3nt: TGTGCCAGCAGACGAGACAGGGCCACCGGGGAGCTGTTTTTT

j_gene: TRBJ1-4
v_gene: TRBV30
d_gene: -
abundance: -
len: 13
CDR3aa: CAGRGTENEKLFF
CDR3nt: TGTGCCGGAAGAGGGACCGAGAATGAAAAACTGTTTTTT

j_gene: TRBJ2-3
v_gene: TRBV5-1
d_gene: -
abundance: -
len: 18
CDR3aa: CASSFGRGSNSGADTQYF
CDR3nt: TGCGCCAGCAGCTTCGGCAGAGGCTCAAATTCGGGCGCAGATACGCAGTATTTT

j_gene: TRBJ2-6
v_gene: TRBV19
d_gene: TRBD1
abundance: -
len: 17
CDR3aa: CASSPGQGYSGANVLTF
CDR3nt: TGTGCCAGTAGTCCAGGACAGGGCTACTCTGGGGCCAACGTCCTGACTTTC

j_gene: TRBJ1-1
v_gene: TRBV7-8
d_gene: -
abundance: -
len: 14
CDR3aa: CASRTGFFNTEAFF
CDR3nt: TGTGCCAGCAGAACGGGGTTTTTTAACACTGAAGCTTTCTTT

j_gene: TRBJ2-2
v_gene: TRBV6-1
d_gene: TRBD1
abundance: -
len: 15
CDR3aa: CASTGQGGNTGELFF
CDR3nt: TGTGCCAGCACCGGACAGGGGGGCAACACCGGGGAGCTGTTTTTT

j_gene: TRBJ2-6
v_gene: TRBV7-6
d_gene: -
abundance: -
len: 15
CDR3aa: CASSLGFSGANVLTF
CDR3nt: TGTGCCAGCAGCTTAGGGTTCTCTGGGGCCAACGTCCTGACTTTC

j_gene: TRBJ1-5
v_gene: TRBV30
d_gene: TRBD1
abundance: -
len: 13
CDR3aa: CAWSVEGAQPQHF
CDR3nt: TGTGCCTGGAGTGTGGAGGGGGCACAGCCCCAGCATTTT

j_gene: TRBJ1-1
v_gene: TRBV19
d_gene: TRBD1
abundance: few
len: 14
CDR3aa: CASRYGTGVPEAFF
CDR3nt: TGTGCCAGTCGGTATGGGACAGGGGTTCCTGAAGCTTTCTTT

j_gene: TRBJ2-1
v_gene: TRBV5-1
d_gene: TRBD2
abundance: -
len: 15
CDR3aa: CASKERELSYNEQFF
CDR3nt: TGCGCCAGCAAAGAGCGGGAGTTATCTTATAATGAGCAGTTCTTC

j_gene: TRBJ1-1
v_gene: TRBV2
d_gene: -
abundance: few
len: 11
CDR3aa: CASSTHTEAFF
CDR3nt: TGTGCCAGCAGTACCCACACTGAAGCTTTCTTT

j_gene: TRBJ2-1
v_gene: TRBV19
d_gene: TRBD2
abundance: once
len: 18
CDR3aa: CASSRSSGRWEAYNEQFF
CDR3nt: TGTGCCAGTAGTCGATCTAGCGGGAGGTGGGAGGCCTACAATGAGCAGTTCTTC

j_gene: TRBJ2-5
v_gene: TRBV7-9
d_gene: -
abundance: -
len: 14
CDR3aa: CASSRGTDRMTQYF
CDR3nt: TGTGCCAGCAGCCGAGGGACTGACAGAATGACCCAGTACTTC

j_gene: TRBJ2-5
v_gene: TRBV5-5
d_gene: -
abundance: -
len: 14
CDR3aa: CASSPPGLGETQYF
CDR3nt: TGTGCCAGCAGCCCGCCTGGGTTGGGAGAGACCCAGTACTTC

j_gene: TRBJ2-3
v_gene: TRBV7-2
d_gene: -
abundance: -
len: 15
CDR3aa: CASSLSSGLTDTQYF
CDR3nt: TGTGCCAGCAGCTTAAGTAGCGGCCTCACAGATACGCAGTATTTT

j_gene: TRBJ1-1
v_gene: TRBV9
d_gene: -
abundance: -
len: 13
CDR3aa: CASSVAGNTEAFF
CDR3nt: TGTGCCAGCAGCGTAGCAGGGAACACTGAAGCTTTCTTT

j_gene: TRBJ2-1
v_gene: TRBV5-1
d_gene: TRBD2
abundance: -
len: 16
CDR3aa: CASSRLAGAGYNEQFF
CDR3nt: TGCGCCAGCAGCAGGCTAGCGGGAGCGGGCTACAATGAGCAGTTCTTC

j_gene: TRBJ2-1
v_gene: TRBV4-1
d_gene: TRBD2
abundance: once
len: 18
CDR3aa: CASSHIGLAGGSYNEQFF
CDR3nt: TGCGCCAGCAGCCACATAGGACTAGCGGGAGGCTCCTACAATGAGCAGTTCTTC

j_gene: TRBJ1-5
v_gene: TRBV29-1
d_gene: -
abundance: -
len: 13
CDR3aa: CSVRADTNQPQHF
CDR3nt: TGCAGCGTGAGGGCTGACACAAATCAGCCCCAGCATTTT

j_gene: TRBJ1-4
v_gene: TRBV10-3
d_gene: -
abundance: -
len: 14
CDR3aa: CAISESSPNEKLFF
CDR3nt: TGTGCCATCAGTGAGTCCTCCCCCAATGAAAAACTGTTTTTT

j_gene: TRBJ1-4
v_gene: TRBV25-1
d_gene: TRBD1
abundance: once
len: 13
CDR3aa: CASTRGAPEKLFF
CDR3nt: TGTGCCTCGACCAGGGGGGCACCTGAAAAACTGTTTTTT

j_gene: TRBJ2-6
v_gene: TRBV5-1
d_gene: TRBD1
abundance: -
len: 17
CDR3aa: CASSLVAGGAGANVLTF
CDR3nt: TGCGCCAGCAGCTTGGTGGCAGGGGGCGCTGGGGCCAACGTCCTGACTTTC

j_gene: TRBJ1-5
v_gene: TRBV9
d_gene: -
abundance: few
len: 14
CDR3aa: CASSVDGANQPQHF
CDR3nt: TGTGCCAGCAGCGTAGACGGGGCCAATCAGCCCCAGCATTTT

j_gene: TRBJ2-1
v_gene: TRBV6-4
d_gene: TRBD2
abundance: -
len: 15
CDR3aa: CASSVSGSDANEQFF
CDR3nt: TGTGCCAGCAGCGTTAGCGGGAGTGACGCCAATGAGCAGTTCTTC

j_gene: TRBJ2-1
v_gene: TRBV5-1
d_gene: TRBD2
abundance: -
len: 15
CDR3aa: CASSPPLAGYNEQFF
CDR3nt: TGCGCCAGCAGCCCGCCCCTAGCGGGGTACAATGAGCAGTTCTTC

j_gene: TRBJ2-7
v_gene: TRBV14
d_gene: -
abundance: -
len: 16
CDR3aa: CASSQEAQGLPYEQYF
CDR3nt: TGTGCCAGCAGCCAAGAAGCGCAGGGGTTACCTTACGAGCAGTACTTC

j_gene: TRBJ1-1
v_gene: TRBV6-1
d_gene: -
abundance: -
len: 13
CDR3aa: CASTRVRDTEAFF
CDR3nt: TGTGCCAGCACCAGGGTGCGGGACACTGAAGCTTTCTTT